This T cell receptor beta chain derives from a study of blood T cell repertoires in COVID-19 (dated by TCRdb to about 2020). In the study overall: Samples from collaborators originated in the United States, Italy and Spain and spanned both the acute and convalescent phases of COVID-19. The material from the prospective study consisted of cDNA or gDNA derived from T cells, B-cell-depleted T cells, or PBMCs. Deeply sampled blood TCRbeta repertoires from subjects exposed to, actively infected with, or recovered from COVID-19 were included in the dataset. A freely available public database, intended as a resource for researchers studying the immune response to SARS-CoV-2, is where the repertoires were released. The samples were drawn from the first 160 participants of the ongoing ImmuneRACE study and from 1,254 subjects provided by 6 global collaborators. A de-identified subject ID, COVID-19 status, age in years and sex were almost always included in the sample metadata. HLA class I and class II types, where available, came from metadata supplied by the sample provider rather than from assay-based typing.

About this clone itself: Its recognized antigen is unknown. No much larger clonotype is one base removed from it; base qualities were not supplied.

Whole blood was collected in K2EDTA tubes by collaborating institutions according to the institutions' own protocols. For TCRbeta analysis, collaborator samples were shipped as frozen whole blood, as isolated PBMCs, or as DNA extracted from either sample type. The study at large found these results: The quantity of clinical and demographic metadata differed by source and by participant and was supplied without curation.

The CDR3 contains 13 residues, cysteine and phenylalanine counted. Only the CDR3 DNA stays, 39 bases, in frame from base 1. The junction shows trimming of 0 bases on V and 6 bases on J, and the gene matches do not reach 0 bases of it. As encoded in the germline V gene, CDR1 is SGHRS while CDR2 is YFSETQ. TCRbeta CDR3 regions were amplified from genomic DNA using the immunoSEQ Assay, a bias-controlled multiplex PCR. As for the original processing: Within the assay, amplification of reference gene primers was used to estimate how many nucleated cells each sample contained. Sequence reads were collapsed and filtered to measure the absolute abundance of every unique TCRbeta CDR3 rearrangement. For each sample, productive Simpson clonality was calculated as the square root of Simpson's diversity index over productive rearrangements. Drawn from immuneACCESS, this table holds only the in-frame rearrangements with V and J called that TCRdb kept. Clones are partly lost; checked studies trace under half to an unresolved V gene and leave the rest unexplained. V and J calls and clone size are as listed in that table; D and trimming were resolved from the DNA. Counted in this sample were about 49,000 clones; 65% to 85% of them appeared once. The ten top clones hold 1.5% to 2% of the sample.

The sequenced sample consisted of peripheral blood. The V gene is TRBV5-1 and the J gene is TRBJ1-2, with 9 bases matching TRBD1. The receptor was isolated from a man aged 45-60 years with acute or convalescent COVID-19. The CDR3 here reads CASSLGDRDGYTF. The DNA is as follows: TGCGCCAGCAGCTTGGGGGACAGGGATGGCTACACCTTC.